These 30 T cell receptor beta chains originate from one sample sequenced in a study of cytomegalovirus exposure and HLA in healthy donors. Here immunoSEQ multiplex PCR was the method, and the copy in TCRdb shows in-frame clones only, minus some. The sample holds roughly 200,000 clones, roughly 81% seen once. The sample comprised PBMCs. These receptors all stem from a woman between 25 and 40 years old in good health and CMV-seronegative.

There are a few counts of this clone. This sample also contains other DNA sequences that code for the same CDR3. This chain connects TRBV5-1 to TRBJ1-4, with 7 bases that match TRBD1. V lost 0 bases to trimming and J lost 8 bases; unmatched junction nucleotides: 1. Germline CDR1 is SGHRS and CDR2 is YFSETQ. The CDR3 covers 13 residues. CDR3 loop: CASSLGDREKLFF. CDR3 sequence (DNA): TGCGCCAGCAGCTTGGGGGACAGAGAAAAACTGTTTTTT.

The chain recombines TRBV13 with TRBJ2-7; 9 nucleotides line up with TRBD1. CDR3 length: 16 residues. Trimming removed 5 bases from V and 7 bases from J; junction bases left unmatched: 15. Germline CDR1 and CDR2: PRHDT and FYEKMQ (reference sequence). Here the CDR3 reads CASSGLMTGGLGEQYF. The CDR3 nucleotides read TGTGCCAGCAGCGGCCTGATGACAGGGGGGCTTGGAGAGCAGTACTTC.

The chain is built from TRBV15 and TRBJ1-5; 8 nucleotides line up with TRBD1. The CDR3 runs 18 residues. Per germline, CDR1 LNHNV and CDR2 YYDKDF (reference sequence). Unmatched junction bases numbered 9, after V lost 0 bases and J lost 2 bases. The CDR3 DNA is TGTGCCACCAGCAGAGATCCTGGACAGGGCTATGGCAATCAGCCCCAGCATTTT. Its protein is CATSRDPGQGYGNQPQHF.

This CDR3 reads CASSRVFNSPLHF. The CDR3 nucleotides read TGTGCCAGCTCCAGGGTCTTTAATTCACCCCTCCACTTT. The J gene is TRBJ1-6, the V gene TRBV28; perhaps TRBD1 as D (5 bases). Trimming left V 8 bases short and J 6 bases short, with 11 bases between. There are 13 residues in the CDR3. Germline V gene lookup returns CDR1 MDHEN and CDR2 SYDVKM.

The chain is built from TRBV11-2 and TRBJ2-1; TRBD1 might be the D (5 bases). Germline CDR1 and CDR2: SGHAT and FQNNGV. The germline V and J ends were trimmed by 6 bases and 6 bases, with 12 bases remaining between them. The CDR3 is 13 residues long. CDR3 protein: CASRFTGFNEQFF. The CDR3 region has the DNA TGTGCCAGCAGATTTACAGGTTTCAATGAGCAGTTCTTC.

In nucleotides, the CDR3 is TGCGCCAGCAGCCACTTTGGACAGGGGGTGTCCTACGAGCAGTACTTC. This sequence encodes CASSHFGQGVSYEQYF. V usage is TRBV4-1 and J usage is TRBJ2-7, with 10 bases that match TRBD1. J gave up 1 base and V 3 bases, and 6 bases lay outside the gene matches. This CDR3 has 16 amino acids. CDR1 and CDR2 from the germline V gene are MGHRA and YSYEKL.

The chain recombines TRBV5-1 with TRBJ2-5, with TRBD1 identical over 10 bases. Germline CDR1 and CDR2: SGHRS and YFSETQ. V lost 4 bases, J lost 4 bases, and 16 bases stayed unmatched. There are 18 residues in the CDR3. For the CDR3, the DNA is TGCGCCAGCAGCCCCCGGGACAGGGGAGGGAGTATAAGAGAGACCCAGTACTTC. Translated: CASSPRDRGGSIRETQYF.

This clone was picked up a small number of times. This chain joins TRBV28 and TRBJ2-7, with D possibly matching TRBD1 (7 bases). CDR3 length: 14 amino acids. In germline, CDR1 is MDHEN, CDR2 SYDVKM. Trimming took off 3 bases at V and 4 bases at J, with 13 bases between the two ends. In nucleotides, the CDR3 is TGTGCCAGCAGTTTCCGCGGGACAGTTTACGAGCAGTACTTC. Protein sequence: CASSFRGTVYEQYF.

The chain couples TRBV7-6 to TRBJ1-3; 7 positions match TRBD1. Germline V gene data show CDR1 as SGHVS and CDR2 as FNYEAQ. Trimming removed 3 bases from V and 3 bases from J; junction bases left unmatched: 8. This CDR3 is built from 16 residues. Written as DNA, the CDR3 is TGTGCCAGCAGCTTGCGACCAACAGGGGTTGGAAACACCATATATTTT. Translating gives CASSLRPTGVGNTIYF.

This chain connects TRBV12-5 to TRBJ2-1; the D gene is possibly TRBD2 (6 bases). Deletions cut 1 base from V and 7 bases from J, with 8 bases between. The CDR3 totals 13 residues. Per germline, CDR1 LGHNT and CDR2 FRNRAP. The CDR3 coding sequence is TGTGCTAGTGGTTTGGGGAGGGGAAATGAGCAGTTCTTC. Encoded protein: CASGLGRGNEQFF.

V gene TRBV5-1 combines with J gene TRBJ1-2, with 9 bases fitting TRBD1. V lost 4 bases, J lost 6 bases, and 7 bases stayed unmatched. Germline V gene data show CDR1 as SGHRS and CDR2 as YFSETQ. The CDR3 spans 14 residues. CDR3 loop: CASSQIQGADGYTF. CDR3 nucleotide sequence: TGCGCCAGCAGCCAGATACAGGGGGCCGATGGCTACACCTTC.

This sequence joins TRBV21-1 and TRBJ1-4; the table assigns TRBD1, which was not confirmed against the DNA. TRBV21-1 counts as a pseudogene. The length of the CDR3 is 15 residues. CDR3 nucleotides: TGTGCCAGCAGCAAAGCGCTAAGGGGTCGGGAAAAACTGTTTTTT. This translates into CASSKALRGREKLFF.

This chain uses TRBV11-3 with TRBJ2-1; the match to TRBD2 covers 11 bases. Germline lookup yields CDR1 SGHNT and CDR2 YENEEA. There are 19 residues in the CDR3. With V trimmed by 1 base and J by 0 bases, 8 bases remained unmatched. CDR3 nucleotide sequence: TGTGCCAGCAGCTTAGGTAGACGGACTAGCGGGTACTCCTACAATGAGCAGTTCTTC. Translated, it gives CASSLGRRTSGYSYNEQFF. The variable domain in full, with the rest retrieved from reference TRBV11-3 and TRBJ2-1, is EAGVVQSPRYKIIEKKQPVAFWCNPISGHNTLYWYLQNLGQGPELLIRYENEEAVDDSQLPKDRFSAERLKGVDSTLKIQPAELGDSAVYLCASSLGRRTSGYSYNEQFFGPGTRLTVL.

CDR3 loop: CASSPSDIGIYGYTF. CDR3 nucleotide sequence: TGTGCCAGCAGTCCTTCGGACATAGGCATTTACGGCTACACCTTC. The J gene is TRBJ1-2, the V gene TRBV6-5; D perhaps matches TRBD1 (5 bases). CDR1 is MNHEY, CDR2 SVGAGI, per germline. This CDR3 contains 15 residues. V lost 5 bases and J 8 bases, leaving 21 bases between the germline ends.

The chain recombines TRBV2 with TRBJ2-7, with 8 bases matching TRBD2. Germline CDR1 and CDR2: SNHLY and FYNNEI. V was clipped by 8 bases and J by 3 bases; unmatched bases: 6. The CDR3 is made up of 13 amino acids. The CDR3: CASAAGGRYEQYF. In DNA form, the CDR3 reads TGTGCCAGCGCTGCGGGGGGACGCTACGAGCAGTACTTC.

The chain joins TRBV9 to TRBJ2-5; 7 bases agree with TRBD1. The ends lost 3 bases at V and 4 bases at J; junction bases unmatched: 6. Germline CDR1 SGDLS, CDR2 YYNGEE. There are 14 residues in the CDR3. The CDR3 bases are TGTGCCAGCAGCGCAGGGACAGCCCTAGAGACCCAGTACTTC. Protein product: CASSAGTALETQYF.

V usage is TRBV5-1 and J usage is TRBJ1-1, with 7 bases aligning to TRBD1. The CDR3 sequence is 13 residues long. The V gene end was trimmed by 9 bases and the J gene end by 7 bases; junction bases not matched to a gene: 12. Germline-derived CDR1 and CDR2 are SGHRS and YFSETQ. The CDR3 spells CATRRGQQSEAFF. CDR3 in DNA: TGCGCCACCCGCCGGGGACAGCAGAGTGAAGCTTTCTTT.

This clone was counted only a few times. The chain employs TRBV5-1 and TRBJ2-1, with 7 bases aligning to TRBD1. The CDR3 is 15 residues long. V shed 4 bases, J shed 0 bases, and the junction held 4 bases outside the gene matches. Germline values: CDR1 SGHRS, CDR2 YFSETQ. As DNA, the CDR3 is TGCGCCAGCAGCGGGGGACAGAGCTCCTACAATGAGCAGTTCTTC. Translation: CASSGGQSSYNEQFF.

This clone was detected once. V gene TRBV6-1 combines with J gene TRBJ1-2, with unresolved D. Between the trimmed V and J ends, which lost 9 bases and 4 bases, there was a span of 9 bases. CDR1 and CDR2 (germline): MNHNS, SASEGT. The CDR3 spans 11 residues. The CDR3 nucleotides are TGTGCCAGTTTAGGAGTCTATGGCTACACCTTC. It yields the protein CASLGVYGYTF.

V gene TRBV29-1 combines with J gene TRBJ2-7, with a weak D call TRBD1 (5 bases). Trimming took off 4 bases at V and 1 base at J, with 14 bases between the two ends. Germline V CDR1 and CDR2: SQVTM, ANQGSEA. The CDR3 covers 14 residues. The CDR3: CSVAQDTRSYEQYF. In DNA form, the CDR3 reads TGCAGCGTTGCGCAGGACACAAGATCCTACGAGCAGTACTTC.

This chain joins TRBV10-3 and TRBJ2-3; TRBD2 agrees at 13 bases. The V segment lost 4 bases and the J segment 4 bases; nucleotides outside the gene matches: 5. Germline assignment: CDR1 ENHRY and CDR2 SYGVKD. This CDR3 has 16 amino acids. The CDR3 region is CAISARTSGSSDTQYF. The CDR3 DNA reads TGTGCCATCAGTGCGAGGACTAGCGGGAGCTCAGATACGCAGTATTTT.

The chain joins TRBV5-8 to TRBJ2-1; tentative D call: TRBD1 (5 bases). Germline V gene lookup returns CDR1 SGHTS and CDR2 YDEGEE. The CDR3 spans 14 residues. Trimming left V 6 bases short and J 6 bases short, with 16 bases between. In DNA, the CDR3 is TGTGCCAGCAACCCCCTGGGCAGGGCCAATGAGCAGTTCTTC. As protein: CASNPLGRANEQFF.

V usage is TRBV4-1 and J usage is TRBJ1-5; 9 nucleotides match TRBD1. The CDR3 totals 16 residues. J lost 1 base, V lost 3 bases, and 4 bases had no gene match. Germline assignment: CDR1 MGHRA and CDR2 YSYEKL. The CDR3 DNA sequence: TGCGCCAGCAGCCAGGGACAGGGAGTAAGCAATCAGCCCCAGCATTTT. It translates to CASSQGQGVSNQPQHF.

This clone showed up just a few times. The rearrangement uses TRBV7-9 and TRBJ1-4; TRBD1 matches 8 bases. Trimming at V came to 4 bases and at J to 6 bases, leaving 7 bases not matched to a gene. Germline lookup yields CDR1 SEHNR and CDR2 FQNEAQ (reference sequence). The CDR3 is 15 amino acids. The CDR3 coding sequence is TGTGCCAGCAGCTCGAGGACAGGGTGGGATGAAAAACTGTTTTTT. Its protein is CASSSRTGWDEKLFF.

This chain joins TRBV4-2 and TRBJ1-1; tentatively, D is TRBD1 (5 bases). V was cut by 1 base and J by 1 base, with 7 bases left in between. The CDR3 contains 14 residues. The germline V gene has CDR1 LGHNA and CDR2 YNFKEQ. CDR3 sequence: CASSQGRENTEAFF. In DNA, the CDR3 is TGTGCCAGCAGCCAAGGCAGGGAGAACACTGAAGCTTTCTTT.

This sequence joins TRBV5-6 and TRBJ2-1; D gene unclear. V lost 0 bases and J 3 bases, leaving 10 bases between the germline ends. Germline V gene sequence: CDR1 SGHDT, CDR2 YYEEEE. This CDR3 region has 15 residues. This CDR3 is CASSLDSSNYNEQFF. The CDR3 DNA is TGTGCCAGCAGCTTGGACAGTTCCAACTACAATGAGCAGTTCTTC. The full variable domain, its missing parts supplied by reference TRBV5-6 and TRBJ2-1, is DAGVTQSPTHLIKTRGQQVTLRCSPKSGHDTVSWYQQALGQGPQFIFQYYEEEERQRGNFPDRFSGHQFPNYSSELNVNALLLGDSALYLCASSLDSSNYNEQFFGPGTRLTVL.

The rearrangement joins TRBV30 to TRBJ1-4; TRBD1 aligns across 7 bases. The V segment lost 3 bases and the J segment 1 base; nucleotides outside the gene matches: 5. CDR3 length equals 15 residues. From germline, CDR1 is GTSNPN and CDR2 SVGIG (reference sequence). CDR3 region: CAWRWDSKTNEKLFF. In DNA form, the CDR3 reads TGTGCCTGGAGATGGGACAGCAAAACTAATGAAAAACTGTTTTTT.

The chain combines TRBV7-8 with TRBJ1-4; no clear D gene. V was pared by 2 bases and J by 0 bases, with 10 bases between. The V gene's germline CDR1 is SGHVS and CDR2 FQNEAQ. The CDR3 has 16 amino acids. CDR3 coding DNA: TGTGCCAGCAGCTTAAGCAGAACAGCAACTAATGAAAAACTGTTTTTT. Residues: CASSLSRTATNEKLFF.

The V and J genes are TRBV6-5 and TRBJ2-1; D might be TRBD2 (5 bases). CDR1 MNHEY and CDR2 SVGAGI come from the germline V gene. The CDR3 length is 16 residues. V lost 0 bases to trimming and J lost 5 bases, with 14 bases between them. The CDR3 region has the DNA TGTGCCAGCAGTTACTCGAAGCGGCAGGAAAACAATGAGCAGTTCTTC. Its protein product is CASSYSKRQENNEQFF.

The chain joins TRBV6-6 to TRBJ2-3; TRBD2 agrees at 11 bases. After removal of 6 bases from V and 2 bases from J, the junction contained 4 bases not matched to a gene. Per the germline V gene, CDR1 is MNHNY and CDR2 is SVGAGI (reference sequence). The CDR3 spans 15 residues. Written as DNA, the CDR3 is TGTGCCAGCAGCGGACTAGCGGGCCTCACAGATACGCAGTATTTT. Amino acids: CASSGLAGLTDTQYF.